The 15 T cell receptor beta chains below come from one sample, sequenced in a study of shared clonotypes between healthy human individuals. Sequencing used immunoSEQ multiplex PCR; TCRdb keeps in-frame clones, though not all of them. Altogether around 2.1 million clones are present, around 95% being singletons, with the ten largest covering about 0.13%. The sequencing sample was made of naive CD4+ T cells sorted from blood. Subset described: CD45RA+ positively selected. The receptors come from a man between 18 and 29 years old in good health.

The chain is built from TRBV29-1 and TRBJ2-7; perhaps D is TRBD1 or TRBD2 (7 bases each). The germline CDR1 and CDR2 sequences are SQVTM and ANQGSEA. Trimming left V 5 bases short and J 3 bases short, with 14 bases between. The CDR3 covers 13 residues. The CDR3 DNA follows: TGCAGCGTTCGGCCAGGGGGGGACTACGAGCAGTACTTC. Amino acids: CSVRPGGDYEQYF.

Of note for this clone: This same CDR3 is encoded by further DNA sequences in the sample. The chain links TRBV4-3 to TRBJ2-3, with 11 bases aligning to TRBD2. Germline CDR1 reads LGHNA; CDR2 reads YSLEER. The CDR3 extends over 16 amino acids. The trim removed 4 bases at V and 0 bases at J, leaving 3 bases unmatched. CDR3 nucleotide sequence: TGCGCCAGCAGCCCTCGGACTAGCGGGAGCACAGATACGCAGTATTTT. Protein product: CASSPRTSGSTDTQYF.

The CDR3 is CASGANSGNTIYF. The CDR3, as DNA: TGTGCCAGCGGGGCTAACTCTGGAAACACCATATATTTT. The chain employs TRBV2 and TRBJ1-3; D is perhaps TRBD1 (5 bases). This CDR3 region has 13 residues. Trimming removed 8 bases at V and 0 bases at J, with 8 bases between. Per germline, CDR1 SNHLY and CDR2 FYNNEI.

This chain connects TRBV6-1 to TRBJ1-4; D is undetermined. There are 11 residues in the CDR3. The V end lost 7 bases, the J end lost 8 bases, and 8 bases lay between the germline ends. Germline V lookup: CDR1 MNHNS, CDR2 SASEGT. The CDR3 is CASTGFEKLFF. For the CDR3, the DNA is TGTGCCAGCACTGGTTTCGAAAAACTGTTTTTT.

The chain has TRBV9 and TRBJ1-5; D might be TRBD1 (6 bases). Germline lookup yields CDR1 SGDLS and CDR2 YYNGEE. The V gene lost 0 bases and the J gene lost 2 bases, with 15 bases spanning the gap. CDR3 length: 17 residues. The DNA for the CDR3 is TGTGCCAGCAGCGTAGAGCACAGGGCCGTGGGCAATCAGCCCCAGCATTTT. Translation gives CASSVEHRAVGNQPQHF.

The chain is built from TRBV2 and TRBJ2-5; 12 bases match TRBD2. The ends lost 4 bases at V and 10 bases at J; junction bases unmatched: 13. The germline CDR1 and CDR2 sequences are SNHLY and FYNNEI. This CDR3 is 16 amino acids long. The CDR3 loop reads CASSVVLAGGASVQYF. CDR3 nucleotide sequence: TGTGCCAGCAGTGTCGTACTAGCGGGGGGCGCCTCGGTCCAGTACTTC.

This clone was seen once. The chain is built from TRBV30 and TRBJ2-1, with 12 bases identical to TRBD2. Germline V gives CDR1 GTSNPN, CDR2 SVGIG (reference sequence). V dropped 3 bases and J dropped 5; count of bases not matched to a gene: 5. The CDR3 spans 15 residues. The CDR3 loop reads CAWSEGLAGNNEQFF. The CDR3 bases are TGTGCCTGGAGCGAAGGACTAGCGGGAAACAATGAGCAGTTCTTC.

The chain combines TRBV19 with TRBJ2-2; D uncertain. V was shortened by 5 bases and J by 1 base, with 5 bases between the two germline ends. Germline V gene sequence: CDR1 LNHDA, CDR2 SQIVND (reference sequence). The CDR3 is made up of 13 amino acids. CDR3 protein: CASSVLNTGELFF. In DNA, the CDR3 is TGTGCCAGTAGTGTCCTGAACACCGGGGAGCTGTTTTTT.

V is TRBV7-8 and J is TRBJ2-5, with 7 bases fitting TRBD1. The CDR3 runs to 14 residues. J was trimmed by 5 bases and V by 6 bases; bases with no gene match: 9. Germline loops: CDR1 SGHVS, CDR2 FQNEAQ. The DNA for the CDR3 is TGTGCCAGCAGATCCGGGACAGCTAGGGAGACCCAGTACTTC. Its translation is CASRSGTARETQYF.

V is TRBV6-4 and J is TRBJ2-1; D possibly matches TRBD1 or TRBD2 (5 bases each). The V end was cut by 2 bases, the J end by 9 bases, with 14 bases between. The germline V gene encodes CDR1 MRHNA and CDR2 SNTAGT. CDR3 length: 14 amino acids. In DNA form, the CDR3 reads TGTGCCAGCAGTGACCAACCAGGGACGGGTGAGCAGTTCTTC. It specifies CASSDQPGTGEQFF.

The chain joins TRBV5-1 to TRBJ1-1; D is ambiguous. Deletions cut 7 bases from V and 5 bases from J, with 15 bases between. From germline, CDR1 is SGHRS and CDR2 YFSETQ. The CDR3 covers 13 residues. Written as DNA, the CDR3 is TGCGCCAGCCCCGAGGTCCCCGGAACTGAAGCTTTCTTT. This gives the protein CASPEVPGTEAFF. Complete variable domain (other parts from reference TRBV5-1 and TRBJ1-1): KAGVTQTPRYLIKTRGQQVTLSCSPISGHRSVSWYQQTPGQGLQFLFEYFSETQRNKGNFPGRFSGRQFSNSRSEMNVSTLELGDSALYLCASPEVPGTEAFFGQGTRLTVV.

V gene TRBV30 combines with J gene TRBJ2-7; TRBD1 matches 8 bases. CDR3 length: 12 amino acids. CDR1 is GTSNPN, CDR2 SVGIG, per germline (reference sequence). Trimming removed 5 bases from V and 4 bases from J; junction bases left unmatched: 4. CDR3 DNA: TGTGCCTGGGCTCAGGGGGCGTACGAGCAGTACTTC. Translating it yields CAWAQGAYEQYF. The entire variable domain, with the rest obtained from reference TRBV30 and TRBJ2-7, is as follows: SQTIHQWPATLVQPVGSPLSLECTVEGTSNPNLYWYRQAAGRGLQLLFYSVGIGQISSEVPQNLSASRPQDRQFILSSKKLLLSDSGFYLCAWAQGAYEQYFGPGTRLTVT.

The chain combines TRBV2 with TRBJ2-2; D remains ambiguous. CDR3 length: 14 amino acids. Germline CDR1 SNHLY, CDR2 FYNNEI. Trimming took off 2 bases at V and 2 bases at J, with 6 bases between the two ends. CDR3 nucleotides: TGTGCCAGCAGTGAAATGGGAAACACCGGGGAGCTGTTTTTT. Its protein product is CASSEMGNTGELFF.

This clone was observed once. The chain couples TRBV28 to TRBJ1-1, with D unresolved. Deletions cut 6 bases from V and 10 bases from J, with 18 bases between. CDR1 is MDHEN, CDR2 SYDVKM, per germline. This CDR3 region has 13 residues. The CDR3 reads CASSPPPIGRAFF. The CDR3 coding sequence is TGTGCCAGCAGCCCCCCGCCCATAGGTAGAGCTTTCTTT.

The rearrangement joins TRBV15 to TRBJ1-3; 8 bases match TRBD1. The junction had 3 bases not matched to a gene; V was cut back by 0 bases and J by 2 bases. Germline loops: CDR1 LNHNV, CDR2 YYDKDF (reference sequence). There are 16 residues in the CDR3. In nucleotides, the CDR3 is TGTGCCACCAGCAGAGACAGGGGGCCCGCTGGAAACACCATATATTTT. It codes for CATSRDRGPAGNTIYF. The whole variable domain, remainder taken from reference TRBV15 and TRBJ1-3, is DAMVIQNPRYQVTQFGKPVTLSCSQTLNHNVMYWYQQKSSQAPKLLFHYYDKDFNNEADTPDNFQSRRPNTSFCFLDIRSPGLGDTAMYLCATSRDRGPAGNTIYFGEGSWLTVV.